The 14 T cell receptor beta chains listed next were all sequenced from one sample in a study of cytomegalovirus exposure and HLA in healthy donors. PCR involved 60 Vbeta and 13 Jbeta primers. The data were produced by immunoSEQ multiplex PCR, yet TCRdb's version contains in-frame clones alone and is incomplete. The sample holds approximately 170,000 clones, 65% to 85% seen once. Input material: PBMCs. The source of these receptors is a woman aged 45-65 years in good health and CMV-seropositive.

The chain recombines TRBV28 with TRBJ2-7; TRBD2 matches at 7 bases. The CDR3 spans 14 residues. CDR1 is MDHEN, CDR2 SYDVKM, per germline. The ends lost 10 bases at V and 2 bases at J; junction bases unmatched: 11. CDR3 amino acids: CATVSSGVPYEQYF. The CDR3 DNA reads TGTGCCACCGTCTCTAGCGGCGTTCCCTACGAGCAGTACTTC.

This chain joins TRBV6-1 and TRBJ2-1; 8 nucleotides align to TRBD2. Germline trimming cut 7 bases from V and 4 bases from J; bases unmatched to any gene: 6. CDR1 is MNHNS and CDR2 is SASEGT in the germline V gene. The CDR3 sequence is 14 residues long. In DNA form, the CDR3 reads TGTGCCAGCACCGGGAGGGGATTATACAATGAGCAGTTCTTC. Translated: CASTGRGLYNEQFF.

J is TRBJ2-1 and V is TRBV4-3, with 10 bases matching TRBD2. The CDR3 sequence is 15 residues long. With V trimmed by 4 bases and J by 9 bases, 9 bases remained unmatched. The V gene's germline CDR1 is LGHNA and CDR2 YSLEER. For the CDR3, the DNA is TGCGCCAGCAGCCTTAGCGGGGGGCCCGTAAGTGAGCAGTTCTTC. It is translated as CASSLSGGPVSEQFF.

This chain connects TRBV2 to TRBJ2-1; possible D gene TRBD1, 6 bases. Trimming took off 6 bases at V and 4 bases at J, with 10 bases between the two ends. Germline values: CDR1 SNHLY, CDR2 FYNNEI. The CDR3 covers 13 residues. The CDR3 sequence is CASRTDSYNEQFF. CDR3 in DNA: TGTGCCAGCAGGACGGACAGTTACAATGAGCAGTTCTTC.

The CDR3 bases are TGTGCCAGCAAGGAGGGGAACACTGAAGCTTTCTTT. Translating gives CASKEGNTEAFF. The chain uses TRBV27 and TRBJ1-1; the D is unclear. V was cut by 7 bases and J by 1 base, with 7 bases left in between. CDR3 length: 12 amino acids. The V gene's germline CDR1 is MNHEY and CDR2 SMNVEV (reference sequence).

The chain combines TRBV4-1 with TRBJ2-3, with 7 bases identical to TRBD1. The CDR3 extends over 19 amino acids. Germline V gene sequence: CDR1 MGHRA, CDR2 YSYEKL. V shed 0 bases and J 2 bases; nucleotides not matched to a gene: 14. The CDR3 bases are TGCGCCAGCAGCCAAGAACCCACCGGGACAGTACTATACACAGATACGCAGTATTTT. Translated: CASSQEPTGTVLYTDTQYF.

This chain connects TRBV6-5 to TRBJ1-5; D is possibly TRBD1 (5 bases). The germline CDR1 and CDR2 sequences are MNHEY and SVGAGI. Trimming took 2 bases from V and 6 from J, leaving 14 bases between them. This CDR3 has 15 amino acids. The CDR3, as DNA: TGTGCCAGCAGTTACATCCCCAGGGTAGGTCAGCCCCAGCATTTT. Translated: CASSYIPRVGQPQHF.

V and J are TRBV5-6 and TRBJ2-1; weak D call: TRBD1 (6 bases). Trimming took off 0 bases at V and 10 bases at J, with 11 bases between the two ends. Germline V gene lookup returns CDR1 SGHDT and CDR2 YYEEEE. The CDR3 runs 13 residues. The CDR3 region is CASSLGATGEQFF. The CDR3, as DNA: TGTGCCAGCAGCTTGGGCGCGACAGGCGAGCAGTTCTTC.

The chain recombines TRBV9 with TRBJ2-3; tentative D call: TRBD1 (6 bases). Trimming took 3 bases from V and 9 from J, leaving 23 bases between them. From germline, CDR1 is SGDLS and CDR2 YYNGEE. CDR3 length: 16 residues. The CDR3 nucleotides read TGTGCCAGCAGCGAGCCCGATCAGGGGCCCCGAAAAACGCAGTATTTT. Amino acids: CASSEPDQGPRKTQYF.

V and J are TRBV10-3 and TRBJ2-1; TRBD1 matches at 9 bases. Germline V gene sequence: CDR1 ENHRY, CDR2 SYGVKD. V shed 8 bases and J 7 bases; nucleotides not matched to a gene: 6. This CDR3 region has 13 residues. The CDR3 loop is CAIDRTGVNEQFF. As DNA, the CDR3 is TGTGCCATCGATCGGACAGGGGTTAATGAGCAGTTCTTC.

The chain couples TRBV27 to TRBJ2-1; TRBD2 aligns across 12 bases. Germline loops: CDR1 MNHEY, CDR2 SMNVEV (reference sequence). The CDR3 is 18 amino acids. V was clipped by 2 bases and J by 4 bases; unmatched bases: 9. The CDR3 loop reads CASSLRRLAGAKYNEQFF. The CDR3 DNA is TGTGCCAGCAGTTTAAGGAGACTAGCGGGGGCCAAGTACAATGAGCAGTTCTTC.

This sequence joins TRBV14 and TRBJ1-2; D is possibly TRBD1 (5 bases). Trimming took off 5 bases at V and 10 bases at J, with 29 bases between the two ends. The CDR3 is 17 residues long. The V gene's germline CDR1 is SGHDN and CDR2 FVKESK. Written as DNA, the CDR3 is TGTGCCAGCAGCGAGATACATCCCTTACTTCCGGGACTCGCCTACACCTTC. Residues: CASSEIHPLLPGLAYTF.

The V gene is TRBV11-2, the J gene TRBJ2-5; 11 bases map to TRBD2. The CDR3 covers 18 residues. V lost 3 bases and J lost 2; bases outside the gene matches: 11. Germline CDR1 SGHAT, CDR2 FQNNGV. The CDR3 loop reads CASSFGMIAGGGQETQYF. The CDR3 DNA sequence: TGTGCCAGCAGCTTTGGGATGATAGCGGGGGGGGGACAAGAGACCCAGTACTTC.

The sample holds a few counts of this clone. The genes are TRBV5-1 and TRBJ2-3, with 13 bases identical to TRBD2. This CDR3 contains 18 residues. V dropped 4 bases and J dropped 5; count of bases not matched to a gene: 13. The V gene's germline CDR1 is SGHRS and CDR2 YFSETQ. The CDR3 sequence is CASSPGTSGNARGDTQYF. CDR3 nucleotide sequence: TGCGCCAGCAGCCCCGGGACTAGCGGGAATGCCAGGGGAGATACGCAGTATTTT.